A single sample gave rise to the 21 T cell receptor beta chains below, sequenced in a study of cytomegalovirus exposure and HLA in healthy donors (dated by TCRdb to the late 2010s). Receptor libraries were prepared by the immunoSEQ multiplex PCR assay. The multiplex PCR relied on a mix of 60 forward primers for TCR Vbeta segments and 13 reverse primers for TCR Jbeta segments. TCRdb retrieved this table from immuneACCESS and kept in-frame rearrangements only. Not all clones are present; in checked studies, unresolved V genes account for under half, and no reason is known for the remainder. The sample table shows 90,000 to 100,000 clones, and 70% to 90% are seen once. Approximately 2% of the sample is in the top ten clones. Material for sequencing was PBMCs. These receptors were collected from a man aged 18-30 years in good health and CMV-seronegative.

The gene calls are TRBV5-5 and TRBJ1-1; 7 positions agree with TRBD1. Germline assignment: CDR1 SGHKS and CDR2 YYEKEE (reference sequence). V shed 3 bases and J 4 bases; nucleotides not matched to a gene: 3. This CDR3 has 13 residues. Here the CDR3 reads CASSSGQRTEAFF. CDR3 DNA: TGTGCCAGCAGCTCGGGACAGCGCACTGAAGCTTTCTTT.

The chain links TRBV19 to TRBJ1-2; the match to TRBD1 covers 7 bases. The V segment lost 5 bases and the J segment 3 bases; nucleotides outside the gene matches: 9. In germline, CDR1 is LNHDA, CDR2 SQIVND (reference sequence). The CDR3 has 15 residues. DNA of the CDR3: TGTGCCAGTAGTTTGACAGGGCTCTCTTACTATGGCTACACCTTC. Translation gives CASSLTGLSYYGYTF. The complete variable domain, with remaining parts taken from reference TRBV19 and TRBJ1-2, reads DGGITQSPKYLFRKEGQNVTLSCEQNLNHDAMYWYRQDPGQGLRLIYYSQIVNDFQKGDIAEGYSVSREKKESFPLTVTSAQKNPTAFYLCASSLTGLSYYGYTFGSGTRLTVV.

The chain carries TRBV10-2 and TRBJ2-7; 9 nucleotides line up with TRBD1. The CDR3 length is 14 residues. Germline V gene data show CDR1 as WSHSY and CDR2 as SAAADI. V dropped 5 bases and J dropped 3; count of bases not matched to a gene: 5. For the CDR3, the DNA is TGCGCCAGCAGTCTTGGGACAGGGAACTACGAGCAGTACTTC. Translated: CASSLGTGNYEQYF.

V and J are TRBV7-3 and TRBJ2-5; 11 bases line up with TRBD2. The germline gives CDR1 SGHTA, CDR2 FQGTGA. The trim removed 4 bases at V and 5 bases at J, leaving 0 bases unmatched. This CDR3 comprises 13 residues. This CDR3 is CASSSSGGETQYF. The CDR3 DNA reads as TGTGCCAGCAGCTCTAGCGGGGGGGAGACCCAGTACTTC.

The CDR3 DNA reads as TGTGCCAGCAGATTAGCGGGGGTAGTCGACGAGCAGTACTTC. Protein: CASRLAGVVDEQYF. This chain links TRBV5-4 with TRBJ2-7; 9 bases line up with TRBD2. Trimming at V came to 5 bases and at J to 5 bases, leaving 8 bases not matched to a gene. There are 14 residues in the CDR3. CDR1 is SGHNT, CDR2 YYREEE, per germline (reference sequence).

V gene TRBV9 combines with J gene TRBJ2-5; D call uncertain. The CDR3 is 12 amino acids. The germline V gene encodes CDR1 SGDLS and CDR2 YYNGEE. Trimming removed 4 bases from V and 0 bases from J, with 4 bases in between. The DNA of the CDR3 is TGTGCCAGCAGCCCTTACCAAGAGACCCAGTACTTC. Its translation is CASSPYQETQYF.

This clone was observed a few times. The chain employs TRBV6-5 and TRBJ2-1, with 9 positions matching TRBD2. V shed 3 bases and J 4 bases; nucleotides not matched to a gene: 7. Germline loops: CDR1 MNHEY, CDR2 SVGAGI. The CDR3 covers 16 residues. For the CDR3, the DNA is TGTGCCAGCAGTTATTCTAGCGGGGAGCCTTACAATGAGCAGTTCTTC. Its protein is CASSYSSGEPYNEQFF.

This clone was seen only a few times. V gene TRBV4-2 combines with J gene TRBJ1-1; 8 bases are a match to TRBD1. The germline CDR1 and CDR2 sequences are LGHNA and YNFKEQ. This CDR3 is 16 amino acids long. Trimming at V came to 1 base and at J to 3 bases, leaving 7 bases not matched to a gene. This CDR3 reads CASSQVAGGAHTEAFF. In DNA, the CDR3 is TGTGCCAGCAGCCAAGTGGCAGGGGGCGCGCACACTGAAGCTTTCTTT.

Turning to this clone: Germline and junction disagree at one end, which may indicate a read error. The same CDR3 arises from other DNA sequences in this sample as well. This sequence joins TRBV27 and TRBJ1-1, with 9 bases lining up with TRBD1. CDR1 and CDR2 (germline): MNHEY, SMNVEV (reference sequence). The CDR3 runs 14 residues. The CDR3: CASSLGTGRREAFF. CDR3 DNA sequence: TGTGCCAGCAGTTTAGGGACAGGGAGGAGAGAAGCCTTCTTT.

The rearrangement joins TRBV10-3 to TRBJ1-5; TRBD1 matches at 8 bases. The CDR3 length is 14 residues. Trimming took 5 bases from V and 5 from J; bases not matched to a gene: 5. Germline V CDR1 and CDR2: ENHRY, SYGVKD. The CDR3 sequence: CAISLGTGDQPQHF. Here the CDR3 DNA reads TGTGCCATCAGTCTCGGGACAGGAGATCAGCCCCAGCATTTT.

This chain joins TRBV6-1 and TRBJ1-1; a possible D gene is TRBD1 (6 bases). Germline lookup yields CDR1 MNHNS and CDR2 SASEGT. The CDR3 is made up of 16 amino acids. Trimming took off 1 base at V and 1 base at J, with 13 bases between the two ends. The CDR3 sequence is CASSEEATGSNTEAFF. As DNA, the CDR3 is TGTGCCAGCAGTGAAGAAGCCACAGGGTCGAACACTGAAGCTTTCTTT.

The J gene is TRBJ1-4, the V gene TRBV21-1. TRBV21-1 corresponds to a pseudogene. CDR3 length: 16 amino acids. CDR3 in amino acids: CASSKAPGGSREKLFF. The CDR3, as DNA: TGTGCCAGCAGCAAAGCGCCGGGGGGTTCACGGGAAAAACTGTTTTTT.

The V gene is TRBV28, the J gene TRBJ1-1, with D hard to call. The germline V gene has CDR1 MDHEN and CDR2 SYDVKM. The germline V and J ends were trimmed by 5 bases and 1 base, with 11 bases remaining between them. The CDR3 loop spans 14 amino acids. The CDR3 coding sequence is TGTGCCAGCAGTCCCGGGTCCCAGAACACTGAAGCTTTCTTT. Translating it yields CASSPGSQNTEAFF.

The rearrangement joins TRBV25-1 to TRBJ1-2; a weak D match, TRBD1 (6 bases). The CDR3 is 15 amino acids. CDR1 is MGHDK, CDR2 SYGVNS, per germline. Trimming cost V 5 bases and J 4 bases, with 17 bases left between them. For the CDR3, the DNA is TGTGCCAGCAGTCGCGACGGAACAGGGCTCTATGGCTACACCTTC. Translated: CASSRDGTGLYGYTF.

The rearrangement links TRBV2 to TRBJ1-6; possibly TRBD1 for D (5 bases). CDR3 length: 15 residues. V was cut by 1 base and J by 5 bases, with 9 bases left in between. The germline V gene has CDR1 SNHLY and CDR2 FYNNEI. CDR3 nucleotides: TGTGCCAGCAGTGAAGGGGCGGGGCATAATTCACCCCTCCACTTT. Its translation: CASSEGAGHNSPLHF.

This chain connects TRBV9 to TRBJ2-5; 7 bases agree with TRBD1. V lost 3 bases, J lost 5 bases, and 7 bases stayed unmatched. This CDR3 region has 14 residues. Germline V gene sequence: CDR1 SGDLS, CDR2 YYNGEE. The CDR3 nucleotides read TGTGCCAGCAGCGAAACGACAGGGTTCGAGACCCAGTACTTC. It is translated as CASSETTGFETQYF. Full variable domain (remainder filled in from reference TRBV9 and TRBJ2-5): DSGVTQTPKHLITATGQRVTLRCSPRSGDLSVYWYQQSLDQGLQFLIQYYNGEERAKGNILERFSAQQFPDLHSELNLSSLELGDSALYFCASSETTGFETQYFGPGTRLLVL.

This clone has only one observation. The chain uses TRBV6-6 and TRBJ2-5; D remains unclear. Trimming stripped 7 bases from V and 11 bases from J, with 14 bases between. Germline assignment: CDR1 MNHNY and CDR2 SVGAGI (reference sequence). The CDR3 is made up of 11 amino acids. The CDR3 bases are TGTGCCAGCACCGAACAGACGTCGCAGTACTTC. Amino acids: CASTEQTSQYF.

Turning to this clone: The sample has other DNA sequences that encode this CDR3 too. The rearrangement uses TRBV9 and TRBJ2-1; 7 bases agree with TRBD1. The CDR3 has 14 amino acids. Germline CDR1 SGDLS, CDR2 YYNGEE. With V trimmed by 3 bases and J by 4 bases, 4 bases remained unmatched. The CDR3 coding sequence is TGTGCCAGCAGCGCAGGGACAGCTTACAATGAGCAGTTCTTC. Its protein product is CASSAGTAYNEQFF.

The CDR3 DNA reads TGTGCCAGCAGCTCAGGGTGGGGCACTGAAGCTTTCTTT. Its translation: CASSSGWGTEAFF. The gene calls are TRBV6-6 and TRBJ1-1; tentative D call: TRBD1 (5 bases). CDR3 length: 13 amino acids. Germline CDR1 MNHNY, CDR2 SVGAGI (reference sequence). Trimming stripped 6 bases from V and 4 bases from J, with 12 bases between.

V is TRBV14 and J is TRBJ2-3; possibly TRBD2 for D (6 bases). The ends were cut back, 0 bases at V and 9 bases at J, with 10 bases in the middle. Germline-derived CDR1 and CDR2 are SGHDN and FVKESK. The CDR3 is 13 amino acids. For the CDR3, the DNA is TGTGCCAGCAGCCAAGACAGGGCGGGAACGCAGTATTTT. Translating it yields CASSQDRAGTQYF.

The V and J genes are TRBV18 and TRBJ2-7; D unresolved. This CDR3 contains 16 residues. V lost 3 bases to trimming and J lost 0 bases, with 15 bases between them. CDR1 and CDR2 (germline): KGHSH, LQKENI. CDR3 DNA: TGTGCCAGCTCACCCCCTGCAGCGCAACCCTCCTACGAGCAGTACTTC. Protein sequence: CASSPPAAQPSYEQYF.